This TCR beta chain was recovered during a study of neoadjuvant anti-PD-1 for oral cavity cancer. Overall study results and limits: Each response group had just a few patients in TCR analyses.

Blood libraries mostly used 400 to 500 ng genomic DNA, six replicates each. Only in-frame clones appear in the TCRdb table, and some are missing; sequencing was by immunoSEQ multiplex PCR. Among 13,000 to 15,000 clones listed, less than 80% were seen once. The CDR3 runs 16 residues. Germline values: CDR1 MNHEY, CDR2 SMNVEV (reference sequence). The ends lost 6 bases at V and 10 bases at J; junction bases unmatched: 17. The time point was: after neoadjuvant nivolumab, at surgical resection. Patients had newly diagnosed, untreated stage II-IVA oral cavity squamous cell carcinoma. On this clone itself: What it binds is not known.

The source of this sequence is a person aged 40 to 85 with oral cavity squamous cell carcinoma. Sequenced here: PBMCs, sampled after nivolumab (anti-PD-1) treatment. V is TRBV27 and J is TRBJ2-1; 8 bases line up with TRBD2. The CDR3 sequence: CASRAPIPGGLREQFF. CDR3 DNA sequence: TGTGCCAGCAGGGCCCCTATCCCGGGAGGGCTGAGGGAGCAGTTCTTC.